These 18 T cell receptor beta chains were sequenced from one sample in a study of blood T cells in healthy people across ages. A second PCR of 7 to 11 cycles used a sample-barcoded 5' primer and a J-beta primer mix. A single record per CDR3 protein comes from TCRdb applying MiXCR to the 5' RACE reads. This sample yields around 1.5 million distinct CDR3 sequences, of which 34% are seen a single time; around 11% belongs to the top ten. Sequenced input: blood. Receptors were obtained from a woman aged 25 to 45 in good health.

This clonotype was seen more than once but under ten times. The genes are TRBV6-5 and TRBJ1-1, with D possibly TRBD1 on 6 matching bases. Germline assignment: CDR1 MNHEY and CDR2 SVGAGI. The CDR3 covers 15 residues. Trimming shortened V by 6 bases and J by 3 bases, and 17 bases separated the two germline ends. CDR3 residues: CASSLGGGVDTEAFF. CDR3 DNA: TGTGCCAGCAGCTTGGGAGGGGGGGTGGACACTGAAGCTTTCTTT.

J is TRBJ2-3 and V is TRBV5-1; 9 bases are shared with TRBD2. The germline CDR1 and CDR2 sequences are SGHRS and YFSETQ. The CDR3 runs to 14 residues. Germline trimming cut 7 bases from V and 5 bases from J; bases unmatched to any gene: 8. CDR3 region: CASRSGRQRDTQYF. For the CDR3, the DNA is TGCGCCAGCCGGAGCGGGAGGCAAAGAGATACGCAGTATTTT.

This clonotype showed up many times. The chain combines TRBV6-5 with TRBJ2-1; the D gene is possibly TRBD1 (6 bases). The V gene lost 4 bases and the J gene lost 7 bases, with 20 bases spanning the gap. CDR1 is MNHEY and CDR2 is SVGAGI in the germline V gene. This CDR3 spans 16 amino acids. The CDR3 here is CASSSPTGKLGNEQFF. The CDR3 DNA follows: TGTGCCAGCAGTTCTCCTACAGGGAAGCTAGGTAATGAGCAGTTCTTC.

This sequence joins TRBV7-2 and TRBJ2-2; 10 bases match TRBD2. The germline CDR1 and CDR2 sequences are SGHTA and FQGNSA. The V segment lost 4 bases and the J segment 6 bases; nucleotides outside the gene matches: 17. This CDR3 has 19 amino acids. The CDR3 sequence is CASSSSRWASGGAAGELFF. DNA of the CDR3: TGTGCCAGCAGCTCCTCACGATGGGCTAGCGGGGGAGCCGCCGGGGAGCTGTTTTTT.

The chain employs TRBV3-1 and TRBJ1-4; a weak D match, TRBD1 (5 bases). With 1 base removed from V and 3 bases from J, the gap between germline ends came to 9 bases. The CDR3 has 15 amino acids. The germline V gene encodes CDR1 LGHDT and CDR2 YNNKEL (reference sequence). CDR3 nucleotides: TGTGCCAGCAGCCAAGCAGGGCTCCCTAATGAAAAACTGTTTTTT. Amino acids: CASSQAGLPNEKLFF.

Comments on this clonotype: A much bigger clone sits one base away, suggesting this may be a read error. The V and J genes are TRBV7-9 and TRBJ2-1; D is ambiguous. The CDR3 loop spans 14 amino acids. Germline CDR1 is SEHNR and CDR2 is FQNEAQ (reference sequence). Trimming cost V 1 base and J 8 bases, with 12 bases left between them. Here the CDR3 DNA reads TGTGCCAGCAGCTTAGATACTACAGTAGATGAGCAGTTCTTC. This gives the protein CASSLDTTVDEQFF.

The V gene is TRBV2, the J gene TRBJ2-1; tentatively, D is TRBD1 (6 bases). Per germline, CDR1 SNHLY and CDR2 FYNNEI. This CDR3 has 11 residues. Trimming pared 8 bases from V and 14 bases from J, leaving 16 bases between. The DNA for the CDR3 is TGTGCCAGCTGGACAGACACCGGCGAGTTCTTC. Residues: CASWTDTGEFF.

In this sample, this clonotype turned up a few times. The chain employs TRBV27 and TRBJ2-7; D might be TRBD1 (6 bases). The V end lost 7 bases, the J end lost 6 bases, and 16 bases lay between the germline ends. The germline gives CDR1 MNHEY, CDR2 SMNVEV (reference sequence). This CDR3 is 13 amino acids long. CDR3 in amino acids: CASTPGDPLEQYF. The DNA for the CDR3 is TGTGCCAGCACCCCAGGGGACCCGCTCGAGCAGTACTTC.

This chain links TRBV10-3 with TRBJ1-5, with D unresolved. Trimming removed 2 bases at V and 0 bases at J, with 11 bases between. This CDR3 is built from 16 residues. The germline gives CDR1 ENHRY, CDR2 SYGVKD. The DNA for the CDR3 is TGTGCCATCAGTGAGGGAGGCGGCGGTAGCAATCAGCCCCAGCATTTT. Protein sequence: CAISEGGGGSNQPQHF.

Only a few counts were recorded for this clonotype. The genes are TRBV20-1 and TRBJ2-7, with D possibly matching TRBD2 (5 bases). The CDR3 covers 15 residues. Looked up from germline, CDR1 is DFQATT and CDR2 is SNEGSKA (reference sequence). V lost 3 bases to trimming and J lost 2 bases, with 17 bases between them. CDR3 bases: TGCAGTGCTAGCCAGTCCCGGAGGACCCCCTACGAGCAGTACTTC. This sequence encodes CSASQSRRTPYEQYF.

The chain links TRBV5-1 to TRBJ2-1; tentative D call: TRBD2 (6 bases). The CDR3 covers 16 residues. The germline V gene encodes CDR1 SGHRS and CDR2 YFSETQ. The V end was cut by 3 bases, the J end by 0 bases, with 13 bases between. CDR3 nucleotides: TGCGCCAGCAGCTCCTCAGGCGGGAACTCCTACAATGAGCAGTTCTTC. Translation gives CASSSSGGNSYNEQFF.

This chain uses TRBV5-6 with TRBJ2-1; 9 bases line up with TRBD1. The germline V gene encodes CDR1 SGHDT and CDR2 YYEEEE. Germline trimming cut 3 bases from V and 4 bases from J; bases unmatched to any gene: 5. This CDR3 comprises 15 residues. For the CDR3, the DNA is TGTGCCAGCAGCTGCCCGGGGACAGGGTACAATGAGCAGTTCTTC. It specifies CASSCPGTGYNEQFF. The full variable domain, completed using reference TRBV5-6 and TRBJ2-1, is DAGVTQSPTHLIKTRGQQVTLRCSPKSGHDTVSWYQQALGQGPQFIFQYYEEEERQRGNFPDRFSGHQFPNYSSELNVNALLLGDSALYLCASSCPGTGYNEQFFGPGTRLTVL.

V gene TRBV3-1 combines with J gene TRBJ2-3; 7 positions match TRBD2. After removal of 3 bases from V and 0 bases from J, the junction contained 3 bases not matched to a gene. This CDR3 spans 15 amino acids. Germline CDR1 reads LGHDT; CDR2 reads YNNKEL (reference sequence). The CDR3 reads CASSQSGRSTDTQYF. The CDR3 DNA is TGTGCCAGCAGCCAGTCCGGGAGGAGCACAGATACGCAGTATTTT.

The chain recombines TRBV14 with TRBJ2-3, with D perhaps TRBD2 (7 bases). There are 16 residues in the CDR3. V lost 2 bases and J lost 1, with 13 bases in between. In germline, CDR1 is SGHDN, CDR2 FVKESK. The CDR3 spells CASSQRGAPGTDTQYF. The CDR3 coding sequence is TGTGCCAGCAGCCAACGGGGGGCCCCAGGCACAGATACGCAGTATTTT.

V is TRBV7-9 and J is TRBJ2-1; TRBD2 might be the D (7 bases). The germline V gene encodes CDR1 SEHNR and CDR2 FQNEAQ (reference sequence). The CDR3 loop spans 17 amino acids. The germline V and J ends were trimmed by 5 bases and 7 bases, with 24 bases remaining between them. CDR3 DNA: TGTGCCAGCAGCCGAATAATGGGGGGGGCCGGGGGGAATGAGCAGTTCTTC. It is translated as CASSRIMGGAGGNEQFF.

The CDR3 here is CASSARVSSGGNEQFF. DNA of the CDR3: TGCGCCAGCAGCGCCCGGGTTAGTAGCGGGGGGAATGAGCAGTTCTTC. The chain joins TRBV5-1 to TRBJ2-1; 10 nucleotides line up with TRBD2. CDR3 length: 16 amino acids. With V trimmed by 4 bases and J by 7 bases, 11 bases remained unmatched. The V gene's germline CDR1 is SGHRS and CDR2 YFSETQ.

The rearrangement joins TRBV20-1 to TRBJ1-5, with D unresolved. The V and J ends lost 5 bases and 3 bases respectively, with 14 bases between them. The germline V gene encodes CDR1 DFQATT and CDR2 SNEGSKA (reference sequence). The length of the CDR3 is 14 residues. This chain's CDR3 is CSARGRRNNQPQHF. The CDR3 DNA follows: TGCAGTGCTCGTGGGCGAAGGAACAATCAGCCCCAGCATTTT.

The chain links TRBV6-5 to TRBJ2-6, with 8 bases matching TRBD2. Trimming removed 2 bases from V and 0 bases from J; junction bases left unmatched: 12. This CDR3 contains 20 residues. CDR1 is MNHEY, CDR2 SVGAGI, per germline. This CDR3 reads CASSYGSAGGLTSGANVLTF. The CDR3 DNA sequence: TGTGCCAGCAGTTACGGTAGTGCGGGGGGCCTTACCTCTGGGGCCAACGTCCTGACTTTC.